Presented here are 5 T cell receptor beta chains from one specimen sequenced in a study of cytomegalovirus exposure and HLA in healthy donors. A multiplex PCR was run with 60 Vbeta primers and 13 Jbeta primers. Here immunoSEQ multiplex PCR was the method, and the copy in TCRdb shows in-frame clones only, minus some. Of 200,000 to 250,000 clones in the sample, about 70% were seen once. Sequenced: PBMCs. All receptors come from a woman younger than 45 in good health and CMV-seronegative.

The V gene is TRBV5-1, the J gene TRBJ1-2; 8 bases align to TRBD1. The CDR3 consists of 15 residues. Germline assignment: CDR1 SGHRS and CDR2 YFSETQ. V shed 1 base and J 0 bases; nucleotides not matched to a gene: 2. In DNA, the CDR3 is TGCGCCAGCAGCTTGACAGGGGGTTCTAACTATGGCTACACCTTC. It codes for CASSLTGGSNYGYTF.

This chain joins TRBV6-5 and TRBJ1-6; D is unresolved. Germline CDR1 reads MNHEY; CDR2 reads SVGAGI. The germline V and J ends were trimmed by 2 bases and 7 bases, with 6 bases remaining between them. The CDR3 consists of 13 residues. This CDR3 is CASSYLLNSPLHF. The CDR3 DNA follows: TGTGCCAGCAGTTACCTTTTAAATTCACCCCTCCACTTT.

This clone was observed a few times. The chain couples TRBV5-1 to TRBJ2-1, with 7 bases matching TRBD1. Unmatched junction bases numbered 15, after V lost 4 bases and J lost 8 bases. Germline CDR1 and CDR2: SGHRS and YFSETQ. The CDR3 extends over 16 amino acids. As DNA, the CDR3 is TGCGCCAGCAGCCCTCGCATACAGGGGAGTCTCGATGAGCAGTTCTTC. Translation gives CASSPRIQGSLDEQFF.

The chain uses TRBV5-1 and TRBJ2-1; 12 nucleotides align to TRBD2. After removal of 4 bases from V and 7 bases from J, the junction contained 6 bases not matched to a gene. Germline-derived CDR1 and CDR2 are SGHRS and YFSETQ. The CDR3 spans 15 residues. The CDR3 loop is CASSRTSGKTNEQFF. Here the CDR3 DNA reads TGCGCCAGCAGCCGGACTAGCGGGAAGACTAATGAGCAGTTCTTC.

This clone has a handful of counts. The chain is built from TRBV2 and TRBJ1-2, with D possibly matching TRBD1 (5 bases). V was trimmed by 7 bases and J by 4 bases, leaving 10 bases between them. Germline CDR1 SNHLY, CDR2 FYNNEI. The CDR3 is made up of 12 amino acids. CDR3 sequence reads: CASTGLRYGYTF. The DNA of the CDR3 is TGTGCCAGCACGGGACTACGCTATGGCTACACCTTC.